Below, one T cell receptor beta chain is given with its context. What it binds is not known. The data originate from a study of cytomegalovirus exposure and HLA in healthy donors. Points from the study as a whole: According to the study, around 180 TCR beta chains were cytomegalovirus-associated. The study assumed roughly uniform donor sequencing depth for presence/absence analyses. Indistinguishability led to the exclusion of some V segments, TRBV6-2 and TRBV6-3 included.

V lost 0 bases and J 12 bases, leaving 18 bases between the germline ends. CDR3 length: 15 residues. Germline CDR1 LNHNV, CDR2 YYDKDF (reference sequence). The PCR contained 60 Vbeta and 13 Jbeta primers. The table came from immunoSEQ multiplex PCR; TCRdb's copy has only in-frame clones and leaves some out. The profile covers approximately 150,000 clones, with approximately 73% appearing a single time and 1.5% to 2% taken by the ten largest. The TCR sequence derives from a woman younger than 35 in good health and CMV-seronegative. Sequenced: PBMCs. The chain links TRBV15 to TRBJ1-5, with D hard to call. The CDR3 is CATSRERETDKRQHF. CDR3 nucleotide sequence: TGTGCCACCAGCAGAGAGAGGGAAACCGACAAGCGCCAGCATTTT.